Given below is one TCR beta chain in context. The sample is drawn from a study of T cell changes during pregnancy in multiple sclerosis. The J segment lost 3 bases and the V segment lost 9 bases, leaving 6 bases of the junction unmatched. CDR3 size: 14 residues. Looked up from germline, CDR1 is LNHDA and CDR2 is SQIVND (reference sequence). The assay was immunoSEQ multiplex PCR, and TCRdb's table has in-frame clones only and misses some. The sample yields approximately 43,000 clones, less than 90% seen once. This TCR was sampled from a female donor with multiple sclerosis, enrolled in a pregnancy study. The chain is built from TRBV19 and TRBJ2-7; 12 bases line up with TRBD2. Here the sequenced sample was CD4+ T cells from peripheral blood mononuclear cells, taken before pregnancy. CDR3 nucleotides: TGTGCCAGCACCAGGACTAGCGGGAACTACGAGCAGTACTTC. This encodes CASTRTSGNYEQYF.